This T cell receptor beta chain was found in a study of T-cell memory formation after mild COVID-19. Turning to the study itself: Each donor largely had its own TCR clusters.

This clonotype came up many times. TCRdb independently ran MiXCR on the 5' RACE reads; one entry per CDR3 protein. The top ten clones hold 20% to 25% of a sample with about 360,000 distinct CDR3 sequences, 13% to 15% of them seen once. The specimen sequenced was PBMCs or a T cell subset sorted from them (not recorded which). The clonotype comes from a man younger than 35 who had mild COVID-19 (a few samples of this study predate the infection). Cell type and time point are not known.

CDR3 in DNA: TGTGCCAGCAGCCTCGACAGGGGATACGAGCAGTACTTC. This translates into CASSLDRGYEQYF. V is TRBV6-6 and J is TRBJ2-7, with TRBD1 identical over 8 bases. Unmatched junction bases numbered 5, after V lost 6 bases and J lost 4 bases. The CDR3 consists of 13 residues. Per germline, CDR1 MNHNY and CDR2 SVGAGI (reference sequence).